The 14 T cell receptor beta chains listed next were all sequenced from one sample in a study of shared clonotypes between healthy human individuals. Sequenced by immunoSEQ multiplex PCR; TCRdb stores in-frame clones only, minus some. The table includes under 1,100,000 clones, 75% to 80% detected once. The sample consisted of memory CD4+ T cells from PBMCs. Indicated subset: CD45RA-negative fraction. These receptors all come from a man aged 18 to 29 in good health. Some clones in this sample may be carry-over from other donors' samples.

The chain couples TRBV5-6 to TRBJ1-4; TRBD1 agrees at 9 bases. Per the germline V gene, CDR1 is SGHDT and CDR2 is YYEEEE. V was pared by 0 bases and J by 8 bases, with 5 bases of the junction left unmatched. This CDR3 region has 15 residues. The CDR3 region is CASSLADRGYEKLFF. The DNA for the CDR3 is TGTGCCAGCAGCTTGGCGGACAGGGGTTACGAAAAACTGTTTTTT.

The chain links TRBV2 to TRBJ1-1; D is perhaps TRBD1 (5 bases). The CDR3 covers 13 residues. CDR1 and CDR2 (germline): SNHLY, FYNNEI. V shed 4 bases and J shed 5 bases, with 11 bases lying between them. CDR3 loop: CASSAGRATEAFF. The CDR3, as DNA: TGTGCCAGCAGTGCCGGCAGGGCGACTGAAGCTTTCTTT.

The CDR3 DNA follows: TGTGCCAGCAGTTACTCTTCCAGGGTTGGAAACACCATATATTTT. This sequence encodes CASSYSSRVGNTIYF. The chain carries TRBV6-6 and TRBJ1-3; D possibly corresponds to TRBD1 (5 bases). The CDR3 loop spans 15 amino acids. The V and J ends lost 0 bases and 3 bases respectively, with 9 bases between them. Germline values: CDR1 MNHNY, CDR2 SVGAGI (reference sequence).

V is TRBV5-1 and J is TRBJ2-1, with a tentative D call TRBD2 (5 bases). Trimming left V 0 bases short and J 8 bases short, with 9 bases between. Germline V gene lookup returns CDR1 SGHRS and CDR2 YFSETQ. The CDR3 has 13 amino acids. The CDR3 DNA reads as TGCGCCAGCAGCTTGGAGGGAGACGATGAGCAGTTCTTC. Translating gives CASSLEGDDEQFF.

The rearrangement uses TRBV6-1 and TRBJ1-1; D is unclear. V was clipped by 10 bases and J by 1 base, with 16 bases between them. Germline loops: CDR1 MNHNS, CDR2 SASEGT. The CDR3 has 14 amino acids. The CDR3 sequence is CATSLIPGNTEAFF. The CDR3 DNA reads TGTGCCACCAGCCTTATACCGGGGAACACTGAAGCTTTCTTT.

This chain links TRBV28 with TRBJ1-5; D is uncertain. Trimming removed 6 bases from V and 6 bases from J, with 9 bases in between. CDR3 length: 12 residues. Germline assignment: CDR1 MDHEN and CDR2 SYDVKM. Here the CDR3 DNA reads TGTGCCAGCAGATCCACGGGTCAGCCCCAGCATTTT. It specifies CASRSTGQPQHF.

In nucleotides, the CDR3 is TGTGCCAGCAGTGTAGTTCAGGGATTGGAGACCCAGTACTTC. It is translated as CASSVVQGLETQYF. The chain carries TRBV25-1 and TRBJ2-5; possible D gene TRBD1, 5 bases. CDR1 and CDR2 (germline): MGHDK, SYGVNS. Trimming cost V 4 bases and J 5 bases, with 14 bases left between them. There are 14 residues in the CDR3.

This clone occurred many times. This sequence joins TRBV5-4 and TRBJ2-4, with D perhaps matching TRBD1 or TRBD2 (6 bases each). The CDR3 is made up of 17 amino acids. Deletions cut 4 bases from V and 0 bases from J, with 17 bases between. Germline V gene sequence: CDR1 SGHNT, CDR2 YYREEE (reference sequence). CDR3 amino acids: CASSRGDLGLAKNIQYF. CDR3 DNA: TGTGCCAGCAGCAGGGGGGATTTGGGCCTAGCCAAAAACATTCAGTACTTC.

As regards this clone: At the DNA level, this CDR3 is encoded by other sequences in the same sample as well. Here the CDR3 reads CASSLGSQPQHF. In nucleotides, the CDR3 is TGTGCCAGCAGCTTAGGGAGTCAGCCCCAGCATTTT. J is TRBJ1-5 and V is TRBV7-2; D is unresolved. This CDR3 comprises 12 residues. V gave up 1 base and J gave up 6 bases, with 4 bases separating them. In germline, CDR1 is SGHTA, CDR2 FQGNSA.

The chain has TRBV5-1 and TRBJ2-1; the match to TRBD2 covers 8 bases. Germline values: CDR1 SGHRS, CDR2 YFSETQ. The CDR3 runs 15 residues. After removal of 2 bases from V and 5 bases from J, the junction contained 6 bases not matched to a gene. The CDR3 nucleotides are TGCGCCAGCAGCTTTCTAGCGGGTTCAAACAATGAGCAGTTCTTC. Residues: CASSFLAGSNNEQFF.

J is TRBJ1-2 and V is TRBV28; no clear D gene. Between the trimmed V and J ends, which lost 3 bases and 3 bases, there was a span of 11 bases. There are 14 residues in the CDR3. The V gene's germline CDR1 is MDHEN and CDR2 SYDVKM. CDR3 in amino acids: CASSLGPSYYGYTF. The CDR3 bases are TGTGCCAGCAGTTTGGGTCCGTCATACTATGGCTACACCTTC.

This clone was detected only a few times. Other DNA sequences from this sample encode an identical CDR3 as well. The chain joins TRBV15 to TRBJ1-2, with a tentative D call TRBD1 (6 bases). The CDR3 consists of 13 residues. V lost 4 bases and J 2 bases, leaving 8 bases between the germline ends. Germline CDR1 reads LNHNV; CDR2 reads YYDKDF (reference sequence). CDR3 bases: TGTGCCACCAGCACAGACAGGAACTATGGCTACACCTTC. This translates into CATSTDRNYGYTF.

To note about this clone: This sample includes further DNA sequences coding for the same CDR3. The chain has TRBV5-4 and TRBJ1-1; TRBD1 might be the D (5 bases). Trimming cost V 0 bases and J 4 bases, with 10 bases left between them. Germline CDR1 and CDR2: SGHNT and YYREEE (reference sequence). The CDR3 is 14 amino acids. CDR3: CASSLAGGGTEAFF. DNA for the CDR3: TGTGCCAGCAGCTTGGCGGGGGGAGGCACTGAAGCTTTCTTT.

The rearrangement uses TRBV11-3 and TRBJ2-1, with a possible D match to TRBD1 (6 bases). The ends were cut back, 6 bases at V and 7 bases at J, with 13 bases in the middle. CDR1 and CDR2 (germline): SGHNT, YENEEA. This CDR3 contains 13 residues. This CDR3 is CASSPQGLNEQFF. Here the CDR3 DNA reads TGTGCCAGCAGTCCACAGGGTCTAAATGAGCAGTTCTTC.